This passage covers 8 T cell receptor beta chains from one sample sequenced in a study of T cell repertoires in ileal Crohn's disease (dated by TCRdb to the late 2010s). The library came from the immunoSEQ multiplex PCR assay. The clones in this table, taken by TCRdb from immuneACCESS, are in-frame only. Not every clone is retained; where verified, under half of the shortfall comes from an unresolved V gene, and the cause of the rest is unknown. The sample includes some 60,000 clones, with about 89% observed a single time. Roughly 2% of the sample is in the top ten clones. The time point label of this sample denotes: neoterminal ileum biopsy at postoperative endoscopy, about 6 months after surgery. Sequenced: ileal tissue. The receptors were gathered from an adult with Crohn's disease.

The genes are TRBV4-1 and TRBJ1-1, with 11 bases lining up with TRBD1. This CDR3 has 14 residues. Germline values: CDR1 MGHRA, CDR2 YSYEKL. V lost 4 bases and J lost 4; bases outside the gene matches: 2. This CDR3 is CASSPGQGATEAFF. DNA of the CDR3: TGCGCCAGCAGCCCCGGACAGGGGGCCACTGAAGCTTTCTTT.

The chain is built from TRBV7-2 and TRBJ1-1, with D possibly TRBD1 on 5 matching bases. Germline loops: CDR1 SGHTA, CDR2 FQGNSA. The CDR3 length is 14 residues. Between the trimmed V and J ends, which lost 1 base and 3 bases, there was a span of 9 bases. The CDR3 DNA reads TGTGCCAGCAGCTTAGAGGGGTTGGACACTGAAGCTTTCTTT. This encodes CASSLEGLDTEAFF.

In this sample, this clone turned up once. The CDR3 sequence is CAWSVRSSHQPQHF. In DNA form, the CDR3 reads TGTGCCTGGAGTGTACGGAGCAGTCATCAGCCCCAGCATTTT. The rearrangement uses TRBV30 and TRBJ1-5, with D unclear. Germline V gives CDR1 GTSNPN, CDR2 SVGIG (reference sequence). The V gene lost 0 bases and the J gene lost 5 bases, with 11 bases spanning the gap. The CDR3 sequence is 14 residues long.

This rearrangement joins TRBV5-4 to TRBJ1-1; TRBD1 might be the D (5 bases). CDR3 size: 16 residues. Trimming pared 0 bases from V and 4 bases from J, leaving 16 bases between. Germline CDR1 reads SGHNT; CDR2 reads YYREEE (reference sequence). CDR3 in amino acids: CASSLGGSLRGTEAFF. Here the CDR3 DNA reads TGTGCCAGCAGCTTGGGGGGTTCGTTAAGGGGCACTGAAGCTTTCTTT.

The chain carries TRBV29-1 and TRBJ1-4, with no clear D. The CDR3 sequence is 11 residues long. Germline V gene sequence: CDR1 SQVTM, CDR2 ANQGSEA. Trimming took off 4 bases at V and 10 bases at J, with 10 bases between the two ends. The CDR3 region has the DNA TGCAGCGTTGGCGGGGTAGGAAAACTGTTTTTT. It is translated as CSVGGVGKLFF.

This clone was recorded only once. The chain has TRBV19 and TRBJ1-5; 7 nucleotides align to TRBD1. Germline lookup yields CDR1 LNHDA and CDR2 SQIVND (reference sequence). The CDR3 sequence is 16 residues long. The junction had 4 bases not matched to a gene; V was cut back by 0 bases and J by 2 bases. The CDR3 spells CASSIEGRGGNQPQHF. CDR3 sequence (DNA): TGTGCCAGTAGTATAGAGGGCAGGGGGGGCAATCAGCCCCAGCATTTT. Variable domain in full (rest from reference TRBV19 and TRBJ1-5): DGGITQSPKYLFRKEGQNVTLSCEQNLNHDAMYWYRQDPGQGLRLIYYSQIVNDFQKGDIAEGYSVSREKKESFPLTVTSAQKNPTAFYLCASSIEGRGGNQPQHFGDGTRLSIL.

The rearrangement uses TRBV2 and TRBJ2-3, with D unclear. Germline CDR1 is SNHLY and CDR2 is FYNNEI. Between the trimmed V and J ends, which lost 4 bases and 5 bases, there was a span of 7 bases. This CDR3 has 12 residues. The CDR3 region has the DNA TGTGCCAGCAGTGTTTACAGAGATACGCAGTATTTT. It is translated as CASSVYRDTQYF.

This chain joins TRBV9 and TRBJ2-7; 7 bases map to TRBD2. The V segment lost 0 bases and the J segment 1 base; nucleotides outside the gene matches: 4. Germline CDR1 and CDR2: SGDLS and YYNGEE. There are 15 residues in the CDR3. CDR3 coding DNA: TGTGCCAGCAGCGTAGGACTGGGGGGGTCCTACGAGCAGTACTTC. It specifies CASSVGLGGSYEQYF.